What follows describes a single TCR beta chain. The data are from a study of blood T cell repertoires in COVID-19. Study-wide context: PBMCs, B-cell-depleted T cells, or T cells provided the cDNA or gDNA that made up the material.

This CDR3 is 13 amino acids long. Germline loops: CDR1 DFQATT, CDR2 SNEGSKA (reference sequence). V lost 3 bases to trimming and J lost 0 bases, with 8 bases between them. Only in-frame clones appear in the TCRdb table, and some are missing; sequencing was by immunoSEQ multiplex PCR. The sample gives roughly 260,000 clones, 88% of which show up once; around 2% is in the top ten. This receptor was identified in a woman aged 40 to 50 who had recovered from COVID-19. Sequencing was carried out using peripheral blood. The chain carries TRBV20-1 and TRBJ1-2, with D uncertain. The CDR3 DNA follows: TGCAGTGCTAGTTTGGCAGCTAACTATGGCTACACCTTC. Translated: CSASLAANYGYTF.